Given below is one T cell receptor beta chain in context. Its antigen is not known. The record originates from a study of T cell repertoires in ileal Crohn's disease. The wider study: About half received postoperative treatment, 10 to 11 with thiopurines and around 18 anti-TNF. Notes on the study in general: Sorted CD8 T cells held more high-frequency clones than CD4.

Germline V gene sequence: CDR1 PRHDT, CDR2 FYEKMQ (reference sequence). Trimming took off 5 bases at V and 6 bases at J, with 10 bases between the two ends. The CDR3 has 13 residues. Repertoires were generated with immunoSEQ multiplex PCR, while TCRdb's copy carries only in-frame clones and drops some. The table has some 28,000 clones, about three quarters seen once; the top ten hold about 6%. The genes are TRBV13 and TRBJ2-2; maybe TRBD2 (5 bases). The sample comprised ileal tissue. The clonotype comes from an adult with Crohn's disease. The CDR3 nucleotides read TGTGCCAGCAGCCGGGAACTCGCCGGGGAGCTGTTTTTT. Amino acids: CASSRELAGELFF.